This TCR beta chain was captured in a study of shared clonotypes between healthy human individuals. In the case of this clone: In the same sample, other DNA sequences code for this CDR3.

Clones were read by immunoSEQ multiplex PCR, and TCRdb kept only the in-frame ones, dropping some. The sample lists 1.5 million to 1.9 million clones, 95% to 99% occurring once. This CDR3 is built from 12 residues. The V end was cut by 0 bases, the J end by 5 bases, with 4 bases between. Germline assignment: CDR1 LNHNV and CDR2 YYDKDF (reference sequence). The sequencing sample was made of naive CD4+ T cells sorted from blood. Subset denoted: CD45RA+ positively selected. The rearrangement joins TRBV15 to TRBJ2-5; D is uncertain. The source is a man aged 25-45 years in good health. In DNA, the CDR3 is TGTGCCACCAGCAGAGAGGGGGAGACCCAGTACTTC. It codes for CATSREGETQYF.